These 19 T cell receptor beta chains were sequenced from one sample in a study of T cells after yellow fever vaccination. Each CDR3 protein gets one entry after TCRdb re-called the 5' RACE reads with MiXCR. The sample includes roughly 350,000 distinct CDR3 sequences, over 3.5% of them seen just once. Sequencing was performed on PBMCs, taken 5 days after the yellow fever booster vaccination. The receptors derive from a man aged 18 to 30 who received the YFV17D yellow fever vaccine.

This clonotype was recorded a few times. V gene TRBV27 combines with J gene TRBJ2-2; D gene uncertain. From germline, CDR1 is MNHEY and CDR2 SMNVEV (reference sequence). The CDR3 is 14 residues long. Trimming pared 4 bases from V and 3 bases from J, leaving 9 bases between. The CDR3 loop reads CASSSWSHTGELFF. The CDR3 DNA reads TGTGCCAGCAGTTCGTGGAGTCACACCGGGGAGCTGTTTTTT.

The V gene is TRBV19, the J gene TRBJ2-2; the D is unclear. The ends were cut back, 4 bases at V and 1 base at J, with 7 bases in the middle. Germline-derived CDR1 and CDR2 are LNHDA and SQIVND (reference sequence). The CDR3 length is 14 residues. The CDR3 DNA follows: TGTGCCAGTAGTAAAGCCGGGAACACCGGGGAGCTGTTTTTT. Its translation: CASSKAGNTGELFF.

This clonotype has more than one count but fewer than ten. The chain uses TRBV4-3 and TRBJ2-3, with TRBD2 matching over 10 bases. Germline V CDR1 and CDR2: LGHNA, YSLEER. The CDR3 totals 16 residues. Germline trimming cut 4 bases from V and 2 bases from J; bases unmatched to any gene: 6. CDR3 coding DNA: TGCGCCAGCAGCCGAACTCTAGCGGGGGTCACAGATACGCAGTATTTT. As protein: CASSRTLAGVTDTQYF.

The chain has TRBV12-3 or TRBV12-4 and TRBJ1-4; 8 bases are shared with TRBD1. The CDR3 is made up of 16 amino acids. Trimming cost V 3 bases and J 9 bases; bases outside gene matches: 12. The CDR3 DNA is TGTGCCAGCAGTTTTGGCATGGAGGGGACAGGCAAAAAACTGTTTTTT. Translated, it gives CASSFGMEGTGKKLFF.

This clonotype was seen only a few times. The rearrangement uses TRBV5-4 and TRBJ1-6; 7 positions agree with TRBD1. Germline V CDR1 and CDR2: SGHNT, YYREEE (reference sequence). V was pared by 3 bases and J by 10 bases, with 10 bases of the junction left unmatched. The CDR3 consists of 15 residues. The CDR3 protein is CASSSRTGEGSPLHF. CDR3 nucleotides: TGTGCCAGCAGCTCTAGGACAGGTGAGGGGTCACCCCTCCACTTT. The variable domain in full, completed from reference TRBV5-4 and TRBJ1-6, reads ETGVTQSPTHLIKTRGQQVTLRCSSQSGHNTVSWYQQALGQGPQFIFQYYREEENGRGNFPPRFSGLQFPNYSSELNVNALELDDSALYLCASSSRTGEGSPLHFGNGTRLTVT.

In its sample, this clonotype was seen many times. The chain combines TRBV29-1 with TRBJ1-1; tentative D call: TRBD1 (5 bases). Trimming shortened V by 2 bases and J by 7 bases, and 14 bases separated the two germline ends. Looked up from germline, CDR1 is SQVTM and CDR2 is ANQGSEA. The CDR3 runs to 13 residues. This CDR3 reads CSVEPGRGDEAFF. The DNA of the CDR3 is TGCAGCGTTGAACCGGGACGGGGGGATGAAGCTTTCTTT.

This clonotype occurred a few times. This chain links TRBV5-1 with TRBJ2-2; unclear D gene. V was pared by 0 bases and J by 0 bases, with 15 bases between. Germline CDR1 reads SGHRS; CDR2 reads YFSETQ. This CDR3 has 18 amino acids. DNA of the CDR3: TGCGCCAGCAGCTTGGGGGTCAGACCCCTTTCGAACACCGGGGAGCTGTTTTTT. Its translation is CASSLGVRPLSNTGELFF. The full variable domain, with the rest looked up from reference TRBV5-1 and TRBJ2-2, is KAGVTQTPRYLIKTRGQQVTLSCSPISGHRSVSWYQQTPGQGLQFLFEYFSETQRNKGNFPGRFSGRQFSNSRSEMNVSTLELGDSALYLCASSLGVRPLSNTGELFFGEGSRLTVL.

A few counts support this clonotype. The chain carries TRBV7-9 and TRBJ2-2; no clear D gene. In germline, CDR1 is SEHNR, CDR2 FQNEAQ (reference sequence). Trimming pared 3 bases from V and 4 bases from J, leaving 6 bases between. The CDR3 sequence is 13 residues long. CDR3 sequence: CASSFSLTGELFF. The CDR3 nucleotides are TGTGCCAGCAGCTTTAGCCTCACCGGGGAGCTGTTTTTT. The entire variable domain, with the rest obtained from reference TRBV7-9 and TRBJ2-2, is as follows: DTGVSQNPRHKITKRGQNVTFRCDPISEHNRLYWYRQTLGQGPEFLTYFQNEAQLEKSRLLSDRFSAERPKGSFSTLEIQRTEQGDSAMYLCASSFSLTGELFFGEGSRLTVL.

The V call is TRBV6-6, the J call TRBJ2-1; D gene ambiguous. Germline-derived CDR1 and CDR2 are MNHNY and SVGAGI (reference sequence). Trimming stripped 0 bases from V and 2 bases from J, with 8 bases between. The CDR3 is made up of 15 amino acids. CDR3 region: CASSYSKVTYNEQFF. The CDR3 bases are TGTGCCAGCAGTTACTCGAAGGTGACCTACAATGAGCAGTTCTTC.

The chain links TRBV5-5 to TRBJ1-2, with 9 positions matching TRBD1. This CDR3 has 14 residues. Germline CDR1 reads SGHKS; CDR2 reads YYEKEE (reference sequence). Germline trimming cut 3 bases from V and 5 bases from J; bases unmatched to any gene: 5. The CDR3 bases are TGTGCCAGCAGCTGGGGACAGGGAAGTTATGGCTACACCTTC. It encodes CASSWGQGSYGYTF.

This clonotype was detected a few times. The V and J genes are TRBV7-9 and TRBJ2-5; TRBD1 matches 7 bases. The germline V gene encodes CDR1 SEHNR and CDR2 FQNEAQ (reference sequence). The junction had 6 bases not matched to a gene; V was cut back by 6 bases and J by 2 bases. There are 14 residues in the CDR3. DNA for the CDR3: TGTGCCAGCAGTTACTGGGACAGTCAAGAGACCCAGTACTTC. This translates into CASSYWDSQETQYF.

This clonotype was seen ten or more times. V gene TRBV20-1 combines with J gene TRBJ1-5; TRBD1 might be the D (6 bases). Germline CDR1 is DFQATT and CDR2 is SNEGSKA (reference sequence). Trimming took 5 bases from V and 3 from J, leaving 11 bases between them. This CDR3 contains 13 residues. CDR3 amino acids: CSARTGYNQPQHF. The DNA for the CDR3 is TGCAGTGCTCGAACAGGGTACAATCAGCCCCAGCATTTT.

The genes are TRBV5-4 and TRBJ2-6; possibly TRBD1 for D (5 bases). CDR1 is SGHNT and CDR2 is YYREEE in the germline V gene (reference sequence). The germline V and J ends were trimmed by 4 bases and 0 bases, with 17 bases remaining between them. The CDR3 has 18 residues. The CDR3 reads CASSQKVSTDSGANVLTF. CDR3 DNA: TGTGCCAGCAGCCAGAAAGTCTCGACAGACTCTGGGGCCAACGTCCTGACTTTC.

In this sample, this clonotype turned up a few times. This rearrangement joins TRBV5-1 to TRBJ2-7; 8 nucleotides line up with TRBD1. Germline trimming cut 3 bases from V and 5 bases from J; bases unmatched to any gene: 7. Germline assignment: CDR1 SGHRS and CDR2 YFSETQ. CDR3 size: 14 residues. In nucleotides, the CDR3 is TGCGCCAGCAGCTCGCAGGGGGCAAGCGACGAGCAGTACGTC. Translating it yields CASSSQGASDEQYV.

This sequence joins TRBV7-2 and TRBJ1-2; D unclear. The germline V gene has CDR1 SGHTA and CDR2 FQGNSA. The CDR3 extends over 11 amino acids. Between the trimmed V and J ends, which lost 8 bases and 2 bases, there was a span of 6 bases. CDR3 nucleotides: TGTGCCAGCGGGATCAACTATGGCTACACCTTC. Encoded protein: CASGINYGYTF.

This clonotype was observed a handful of times. The gene calls are TRBV4-1 and TRBJ2-5; D not certain. The CDR3 consists of 18 residues. Germline values: CDR1 MGHRA, CDR2 YSYEKL. Trimming left V 1 base short and J 4 bases short, with 22 bases between. The CDR3 DNA follows: TGCGCCAGCAGCCAAGTCAATTTGGGGTTTCAGAAAGGAGAGACCCAGTACTTC. Amino acid sequence: CASSQVNLGFQKGETQYF.

The sample holds a few counts of this clonotype. The chain combines TRBV19 with TRBJ2-7; perhaps D is TRBD1 or TRBD2 (5 bases each). Germline V gives CDR1 LNHDA, CDR2 SQIVND (reference sequence). V was trimmed by 7 bases and J by 1 base, leaving 11 bases between them. The CDR3 is 13 amino acids. The chain's CDR3 is CASMSGPSYEQYF. CDR3 nucleotide sequence: TGTGCCAGTATGTCGGGACCTTCCTACGAGCAGTACTTC.

This clonotype was seen ten or more times. The rearrangement uses TRBV29-1 and TRBJ2-3; a weak D match, TRBD1 (5 bases). V dropped 4 bases and J dropped 3 bases, with 8 bases sitting between them. Germline assignment: CDR1 SQVTM and CDR2 ANQGSEA. There are 12 residues in the CDR3. The CDR3 DNA is TGCAGCGTTGCCAGGGTGACAGATACGCAGTATTTT. Amino acids: CSVARVTDTQYF.

This clonotype has ten or more counts. The chain couples TRBV4-2 to TRBJ2-3; TRBD2 matches at 11 bases. This CDR3 region has 16 residues. Germline CDR1 and CDR2: LGHNA and YNFKEQ. Germline trimming cut 8 bases from V and 5 bases from J; bases unmatched to any gene: 12. The CDR3 DNA follows: TGTGCCAGCGGGGCCTCAGGGACTAGCGGAGTAGATACGCAGTATTTT. It encodes CASGASGTSGVDTQYF.